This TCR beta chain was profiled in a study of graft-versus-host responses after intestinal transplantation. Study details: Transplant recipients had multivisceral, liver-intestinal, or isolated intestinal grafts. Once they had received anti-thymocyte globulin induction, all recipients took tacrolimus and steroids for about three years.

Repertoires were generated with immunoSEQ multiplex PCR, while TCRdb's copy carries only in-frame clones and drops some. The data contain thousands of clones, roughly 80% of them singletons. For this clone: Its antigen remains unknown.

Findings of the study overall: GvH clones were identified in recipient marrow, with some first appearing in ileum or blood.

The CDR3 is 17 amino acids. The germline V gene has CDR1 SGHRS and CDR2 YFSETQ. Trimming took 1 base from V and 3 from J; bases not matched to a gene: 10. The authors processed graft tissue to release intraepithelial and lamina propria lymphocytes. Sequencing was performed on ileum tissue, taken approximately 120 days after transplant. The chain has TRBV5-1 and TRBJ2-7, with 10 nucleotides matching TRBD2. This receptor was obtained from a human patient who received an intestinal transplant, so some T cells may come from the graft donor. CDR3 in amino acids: CASSLPNLLAGVYEQYF. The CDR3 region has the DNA TGCGCCAGCAGCTTGCCCAACCTTCTAGCGGGAGTCTACGAGCAGTACTTC.